Described below is a single TCR beta chain sequence and its context. These data originate in a study of cytomegalovirus exposure and HLA in healthy donors. The study ran its PCR with 60 Vbeta and 13 Jbeta primers. Sequencing used immunoSEQ multiplex PCR; TCRdb keeps in-frame clones, though not all of them. The sample records some 120,000 clones, around 70% being singletons. Sequencing input: PBMCs. The receptor was isolated from a man aged 25-45 years in good health and CMV-seropositive.

The CDR3 reads CASSNRDRVSYEQYF. The DNA of the CDR3 is TGTGCCAGCAGCAACCGGGACAGGGTCTCCTACGAGCAGTACTTC. The chain joins TRBV7-9 to TRBJ2-7, with 9 bases matching TRBD1. Germline-derived CDR1 and CDR2 are SEHNR and FQNEAQ (reference sequence). CDR3 length: 15 residues. J was trimmed by 0 bases and V by 5 bases; bases with no gene match: 5.